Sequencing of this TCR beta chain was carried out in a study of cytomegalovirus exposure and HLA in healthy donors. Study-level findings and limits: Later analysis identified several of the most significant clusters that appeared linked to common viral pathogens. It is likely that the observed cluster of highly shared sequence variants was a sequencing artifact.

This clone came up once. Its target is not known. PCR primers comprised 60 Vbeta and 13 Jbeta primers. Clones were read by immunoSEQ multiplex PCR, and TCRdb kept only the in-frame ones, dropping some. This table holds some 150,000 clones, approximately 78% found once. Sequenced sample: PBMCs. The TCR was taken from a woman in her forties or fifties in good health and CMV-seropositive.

The CDR3 is CASRGGTHQPQHF. CDR3 sequence (DNA): TGTGCCAGCAGGGGAGGGACCCATCAGCCCCAGCATTTT. The chain uses TRBV7-2 and TRBJ1-5; possibly TRBD1 for D (5 bases). Germline assignment: CDR1 SGHTA and CDR2 FQGNSA. The germline V and J ends were trimmed by 6 bases and 5 bases, with 11 bases remaining between them. This CDR3 contains 13 residues.